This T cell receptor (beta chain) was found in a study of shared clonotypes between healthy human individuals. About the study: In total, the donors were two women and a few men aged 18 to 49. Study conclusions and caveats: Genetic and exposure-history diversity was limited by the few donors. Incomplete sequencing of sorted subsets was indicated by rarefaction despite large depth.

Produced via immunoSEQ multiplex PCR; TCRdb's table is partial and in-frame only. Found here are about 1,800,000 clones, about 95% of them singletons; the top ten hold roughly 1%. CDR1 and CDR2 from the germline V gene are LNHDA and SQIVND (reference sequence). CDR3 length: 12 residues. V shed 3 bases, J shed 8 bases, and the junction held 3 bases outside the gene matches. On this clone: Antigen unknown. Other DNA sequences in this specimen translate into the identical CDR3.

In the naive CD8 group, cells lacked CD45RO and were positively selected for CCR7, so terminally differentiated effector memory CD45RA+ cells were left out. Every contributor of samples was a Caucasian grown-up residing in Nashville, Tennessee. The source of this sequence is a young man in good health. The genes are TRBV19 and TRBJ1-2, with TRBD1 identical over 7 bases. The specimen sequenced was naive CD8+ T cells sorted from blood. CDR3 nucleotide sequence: TGTGCCAGTAGTATGACAGGGTACGGCTACACCTTC. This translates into CASSMTGYGYTF.